This TCR beta chain stems from a study of tumor T cells in aggressive B-cell lymphoma. TCRdb keeps only in-frame clones here, not all; method: immunoSEQ multiplex PCR. The data contain around 6,400 clones, approximately 86% of them singletons. This CDR3 region has 18 residues. J gave up 2 bases and V 2 bases, and 11 bases lay outside the gene matches. CDR1 LGHNA and CDR2 YSLEER come from the germline V gene. The chain recombines TRBV4-3 with TRBJ2-7; 11 bases are a match to TRBD2. The clonotype was recovered from an adult with diffuse large B cell lymphoma. Some clones in this sample may be carry-over from other donors' samples. Material: tumor tissue. CDR3 sequence: CASSQSQATSGAAYEQYF. Written as DNA, the CDR3 is TGCGCCAGCAGCCAAAGTCAGGCGACTAGCGGGGCAGCCTACGAGCAGTACTTC.